The next 19 T cell receptor beta chains were all read from a single sample in a study of human T cells and chemical hapten exposure. Time point indicated: patch test 1, 2 weeks after DPC sensitization. Documented treatment: therapeutic diphenylcyclopropenone sensitization with weekly scalp DPC. TCRdb used MiXCR to reprocess the RACE reads, holding one entry per CDR3 protein. This table has 340,000 or so distinct CDR3 sequences, approximately 6.3% appearing once. Sample: whole blood, taken in connection with sensitization to the hapten diphenylcyclopropenone (DPC). The receptors here all came from a woman aged 18-30 years with alopecia areata. Some clones in this sample may be carry-over from other donors' samples.

The sample holds a few counts of this clonotype. V gene TRBV10-3 combines with J gene TRBJ2-1; no definite D call. The germline V and J ends were trimmed by 11 bases and 0 bases, with 23 bases remaining between them. Germline lookup yields CDR1 ENHRY and CDR2 SYGVKD. CDR3 length equals 17 residues. The CDR3 nucleotides are TGTGCCGTCTTGGTGACCGAGGTCACGAGCTCCTACAATGAGCAGTTCTTC. Its translation: CAVLVTEVTSSYNEQFF.

V usage is TRBV7-9 and J usage is TRBJ1-4; D unresolved. The length of the CDR3 is 12 residues. Trimming removed 3 bases from V and 4 bases from J, with 3 bases in between. CDR1 and CDR2 (germline): SEHNR, FQNEAQ (reference sequence). In DNA form, the CDR3 reads TGTGCCAGCAGCTTGGATAATGAAAAACTGTTTTTT. Translating gives CASSLDNEKLFF.

This clonotype was observed many times. This chain connects TRBV5-5 to TRBJ2-3; the D is unclear. The CDR3 runs to 14 residues. CDR1 is SGHKS and CDR2 is YYEKEE in the germline V gene (reference sequence). The V end lost 1 base, the J end lost 6 bases, and 12 bases lay between the germline ends. This CDR3 is CASSLRPTWDTQYF. The CDR3 nucleotides read TGTGCCAGCAGCTTGAGGCCCACCTGGGATACGCAGTATTTT.

The gene calls are TRBV4-3 and TRBJ1-2; D is undetermined. Germline V gene lookup returns CDR1 LGHNA and CDR2 YSLEER. This CDR3 has 16 amino acids. Trimming cost V 0 bases and J 4 bases, with 15 bases left between them. In DNA form, the CDR3 reads TGCGCCAGCAGCCAAGATTGGATAGCGGGAGTCTATGGCTACACCTTC. Its protein is CASSQDWIAGVYGYTF.

The table lists this clonotype with many counts. V gene TRBV27 combines with J gene TRBJ1-6; D not resolved. The V and J ends lost 5 bases and 6 bases respectively, with 17 bases between them. The CDR3 totals 16 residues. Germline V gene data show CDR1 as MNHEY and CDR2 as SMNVEV (reference sequence). CDR3 DNA sequence: TGTGCCAGCAGTCACGGCGTTACACAACCTAATTCACCCCTCCACTTT. This gives the protein CASSHGVTQPNSPLHF.

In this sample, this clonotype turned up a few times. The chain carries TRBV9 and TRBJ2-3; D perhaps matches TRBD2 (7 bases). CDR3 length equals 15 residues. Trimming cost V 0 bases and J 2 bases, with 10 bases left between them. Germline lookup yields CDR1 SGDLS and CDR2 YYNGEE. This chain's CDR3 is CASSVGGGSTDTQYF. The CDR3 nucleotides are TGTGCCAGCAGCGTAGGCGGGGGCTCCACAGATACGCAGTATTTT. The full variable domain, completed using reference TRBV9 and TRBJ2-3, is DSGVTQTPKHLITATGQRVTLRCSPRSGDLSVYWYQQSLDQGLQFLIQYYNGEERAKGNILERFSAQQFPDLHSELNLSSLELGDSALYFCASSVGGGSTDTQYFGPGTRLTVL.

This clonotype was seen at least ten times. The chain recombines TRBV12-3 or TRBV12-4 with TRBJ1-5; 10 nucleotides match TRBD1. There are 14 residues in the CDR3. The V segment lost 7 bases and the J segment 7 bases; nucleotides outside the gene matches: 7. CDR3 residues: CASITGTGDQPQHF. The CDR3 DNA is TGTGCCAGCATCACCGGGACAGGGGACCAGCCCCAGCATTTT.

The chain carries TRBV7-3 and TRBJ1-3; unclear D gene. The CDR3 length is 13 residues. The germline V gene encodes CDR1 SGHTA and CDR2 FQGTGA. Trimming left V 3 bases short and J 4 bases short, with 7 bases between. The CDR3 nucleotides read TGTGCCAGCAGCTTTCAGGAGGGAAACACCATATATTTT. Encoded protein: CASSFQEGNTIYF.

The V and J genes are TRBV29-1 and TRBJ2-1; TRBD2 matches 8 bases. CDR1 SQVTM and CDR2 ANQGSEA come from the germline V gene. The CDR3 runs to 13 residues. Unmatched junction bases numbered 8, after V lost 4 bases and J lost 9 bases. CDR3 in amino acids: CSVVGAGGTEQFF. The CDR3, as DNA: TGCAGCGTTGTTGGGGCGGGGGGCACTGAGCAGTTCTTC.

J is TRBJ1-5 and V is TRBV20-1, with TRBD1 matching 9 bases. This CDR3 is 15 amino acids long. Germline CDR1 and CDR2: DFQATT and SNEGSKA (reference sequence). V trimming: 3 bases; J trimming: 7 bases; junction bases outside the gene matches: 10. CDR3 sequence reads: CSARPSGTGTQPQHF. CDR3 nucleotide sequence: TGCAGTGCTAGGCCTTCTGGGACAGGGACCCAGCCCCAGCATTTT.

This clonotype was detected a few times. One end of the junction fails to match germline, which may point to a read error. CDR3 coding DNA: TGTGCCAGCAGCTCCAGAAAAGATTCCGAAATGACAGGGGACTATTTC. Its protein is CASSSRKDSEMTGDYF. The rearrangement joins TRBV13 to TRBJ2-7, with a possible D match to TRBD1 (8 bases). This CDR3 spans 16 amino acids. CDR1 and CDR2 (germline): PRHDT, FYEKMQ (reference sequence).

This clonotype was counted between two and nine times. The chain couples TRBV18 to TRBJ2-3; 10 bases agree with TRBD2. From germline, CDR1 is KGHSH and CDR2 LQKENI. The CDR3 length is 18 residues. After removal of 4 bases from V and 1 base from J, the junction contained 11 bases not matched to a gene. This chain's CDR3 is CASSLTSGAQYGTDTQYF. The CDR3 nucleotides read TGTGCCAGCTCACTAACTAGCGGGGCACAATACGGCACAGATACGCAGTATTTT.

To note about this clonotype: Relative to the germline gene, one junction end is altered; a read error may explain this. This chain links TRBV7-7 with TRBJ2-1; 9 bases are shared with TRBD2. Germline CDR1 and CDR2: SSHAT and FNYEAQ (reference sequence). The CDR3 covers 15 residues. Written as DNA, the CDR3 is TGTGCTAGCAGCCCGGCGCTAGCGGGGATTAATGAGCAGTTCTTC. Translated: CASSPALAGINEQFF.

In this sample, this clonotype turned up a few times. The J gene is TRBJ2-7, the V gene TRBV3-1; no definite D call. V lost 3 bases and J lost 1, with 13 bases in between. The germline gives CDR1 LGHDT, CDR2 YNNKEL (reference sequence). This CDR3 is built from 15 residues. For the CDR3, the DNA is TGTGCCAGCAGCCAGATGCCAGTCCTATCCTACGAGCAGTACTTC. Residues: CASSQMPVLSYEQYF.

This clonotype was seen many times. This chain connects TRBV3-1 to TRBJ2-3; D remains unclear. This CDR3 has 15 residues. Looked up from germline, CDR1 is LGHDT and CDR2 is YNNKEL (reference sequence). The V gene lost 2 bases and the J gene lost 6 bases, with 15 bases spanning the gap. CDR3 DNA sequence: TGTGCCAGCAGCCAACTACAAGGCCCTGGGGATACGCAGTATTTT. It is translated as CASSQLQGPGDTQYF.

This clonotype was recorded many times. V and J are TRBV27 and TRBJ2-7, with 8 nucleotides matching TRBD1. The CDR3 is made up of 15 amino acids. CDR1 and CDR2 (germline): MNHEY, SMNVEV (reference sequence). After removal of 4 bases from V and 7 bases from J, the junction contained 12 bases not matched to a gene. The chain's CDR3 is CASSYGTGPTGEQYF. CDR3 coding DNA: TGTGCCAGCAGTTACGGGACAGGCCCGACCGGGGAGCAGTACTTC.

This clonotype was observed a handful of times. This chain uses TRBV12-3 or TRBV12-4 with TRBJ1-5; TRBD1 aligns across 9 bases. Trimming took 6 bases from V and 6 from J; bases not matched to a gene: 9. The CDR3 contains 15 residues. The chain's CDR3 is CASSPPQGAGQPQHF. The CDR3 bases are TGTGCCAGCAGCCCTCCACAGGGGGCAGGTCAGCCCCAGCATTTT.

This sequence joins TRBV6-5 and TRBJ2-2; D is perhaps TRBD1 (6 bases). The CDR3 consists of 15 residues. Germline V gene sequence: CDR1 MNHEY, CDR2 SVGAGI. V lost 6 bases and J lost 3, with 14 bases in between. The chain's CDR3 is CASRPTGSYTGELFF. As DNA, the CDR3 is TGTGCCAGCAGACCAACAGGGTCCTACACCGGGGAGCTGTTTTTT.

In this sample, this clonotype turned up many times. The chain links TRBV12-5 to TRBJ1-5; D not resolved. The CDR3 is 15 residues long. Trimming pared 3 bases from V and 2 bases from J, leaving 11 bases between. Germline lookup yields CDR1 LGHNT and CDR2 FRNRAP. The CDR3 DNA sequence: TGTGCTAGTGGTTTAGCGCAGACCCGCAATCAGCCCCAGCATTTT. Its translation is CASGLAQTRNQPQHF.